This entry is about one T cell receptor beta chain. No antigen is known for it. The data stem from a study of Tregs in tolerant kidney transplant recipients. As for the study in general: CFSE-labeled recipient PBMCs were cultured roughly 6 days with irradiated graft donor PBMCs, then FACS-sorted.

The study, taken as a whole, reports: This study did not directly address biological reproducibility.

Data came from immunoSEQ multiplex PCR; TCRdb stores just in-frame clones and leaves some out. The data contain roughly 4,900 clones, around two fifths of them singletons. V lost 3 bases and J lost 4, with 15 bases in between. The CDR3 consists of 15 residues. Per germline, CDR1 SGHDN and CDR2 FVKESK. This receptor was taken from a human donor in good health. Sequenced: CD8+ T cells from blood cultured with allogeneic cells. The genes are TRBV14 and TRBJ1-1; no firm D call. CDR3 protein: CASSQAPPVVTEAFF. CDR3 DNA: TGTGCCAGCAGCCAGGCCCCCCCAGTCGTCACTGAAGCTTTCTTT.